The clone carrying this T cell receptor (beta chain) has at least ten counts. Its antigen is unknown. The data originate from a study of neurological immune-mediated disorders. Study-level points and caveats: Multiple sclerosis patients had less TCR clonal expansion than even healthy controls, unlike HTLV-1-associated myelopathy.

Time point: technical triplicate 3. The sorted libraries took about a million CD4+ or CD8+ T cells. 5'RACE with 10-nucleotide random UMIs produced the cDNA. TCRdb ran MiXCR on the 5' RACE reads and lists one entry per CDR3 protein. Of 25,000 to 30,000 distinct CDR3 sequences listed, 16% are singletons. From germline, CDR1 is SGHRS and CDR2 YFSETQ. CDR3 length: 13 amino acids. Trimming at V came to 8 bases and at J to 0 bases, leaving 4 bases not matched to a gene. What was sequenced was CD4+ T cells from blood. This receptor was obtained from a female donor with HTLV-1-associated myelopathy (HAM/TSP). This chain joins TRBV5-1 and TRBJ2-7, with 8 bases fitting TRBD2. This CDR3 reads CASGSGNSYEQYF. DNA of the CDR3: TGCGCCAGTGGTAGCGGGAACTCCTACGAGCAGTACTTC. Complete variable domain (other parts from reference TRBV5-1 and TRBJ2-7): KAGVTQTPRYLIKTRGQQVTLSCSPISGHRSVSWYQQTPGQGLQFLFEYFSETQRNKGNFPGRFSGRQFSNSRSEMNVSTLELGDSALYLCASGSGNSYEQYFGPGTRLTVT.